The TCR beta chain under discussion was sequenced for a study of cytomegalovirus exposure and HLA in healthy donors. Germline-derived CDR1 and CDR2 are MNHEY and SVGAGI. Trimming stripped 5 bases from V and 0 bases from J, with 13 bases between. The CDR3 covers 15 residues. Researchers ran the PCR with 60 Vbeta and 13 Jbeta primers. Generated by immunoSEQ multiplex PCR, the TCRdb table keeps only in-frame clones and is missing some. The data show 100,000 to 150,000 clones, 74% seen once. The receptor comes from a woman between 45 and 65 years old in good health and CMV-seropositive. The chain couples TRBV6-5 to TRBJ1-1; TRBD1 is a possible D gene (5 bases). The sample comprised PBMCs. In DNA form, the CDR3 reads TGTGCCAGCAGTCCCTCGAAGGGGCTGAACACTGAAGCTTTCTTT. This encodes CASSPSKGLNTEAFF.